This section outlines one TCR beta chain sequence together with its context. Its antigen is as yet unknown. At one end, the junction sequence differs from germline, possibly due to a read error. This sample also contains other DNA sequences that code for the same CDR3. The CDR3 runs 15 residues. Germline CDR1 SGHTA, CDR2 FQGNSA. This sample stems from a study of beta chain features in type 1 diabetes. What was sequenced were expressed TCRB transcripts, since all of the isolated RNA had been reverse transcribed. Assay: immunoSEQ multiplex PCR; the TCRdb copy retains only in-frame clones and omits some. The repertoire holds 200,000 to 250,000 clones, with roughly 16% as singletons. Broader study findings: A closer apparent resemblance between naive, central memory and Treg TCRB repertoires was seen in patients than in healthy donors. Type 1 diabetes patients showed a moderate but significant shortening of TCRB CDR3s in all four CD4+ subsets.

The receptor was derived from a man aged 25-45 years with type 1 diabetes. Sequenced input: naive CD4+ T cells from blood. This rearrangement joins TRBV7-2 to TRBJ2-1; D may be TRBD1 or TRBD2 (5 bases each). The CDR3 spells CASSLAGSSYNEQFF. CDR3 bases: TGTGCCAGCAGCCTAGCAGGGAGCTCCTACAATGAGCAGTTCTTC.